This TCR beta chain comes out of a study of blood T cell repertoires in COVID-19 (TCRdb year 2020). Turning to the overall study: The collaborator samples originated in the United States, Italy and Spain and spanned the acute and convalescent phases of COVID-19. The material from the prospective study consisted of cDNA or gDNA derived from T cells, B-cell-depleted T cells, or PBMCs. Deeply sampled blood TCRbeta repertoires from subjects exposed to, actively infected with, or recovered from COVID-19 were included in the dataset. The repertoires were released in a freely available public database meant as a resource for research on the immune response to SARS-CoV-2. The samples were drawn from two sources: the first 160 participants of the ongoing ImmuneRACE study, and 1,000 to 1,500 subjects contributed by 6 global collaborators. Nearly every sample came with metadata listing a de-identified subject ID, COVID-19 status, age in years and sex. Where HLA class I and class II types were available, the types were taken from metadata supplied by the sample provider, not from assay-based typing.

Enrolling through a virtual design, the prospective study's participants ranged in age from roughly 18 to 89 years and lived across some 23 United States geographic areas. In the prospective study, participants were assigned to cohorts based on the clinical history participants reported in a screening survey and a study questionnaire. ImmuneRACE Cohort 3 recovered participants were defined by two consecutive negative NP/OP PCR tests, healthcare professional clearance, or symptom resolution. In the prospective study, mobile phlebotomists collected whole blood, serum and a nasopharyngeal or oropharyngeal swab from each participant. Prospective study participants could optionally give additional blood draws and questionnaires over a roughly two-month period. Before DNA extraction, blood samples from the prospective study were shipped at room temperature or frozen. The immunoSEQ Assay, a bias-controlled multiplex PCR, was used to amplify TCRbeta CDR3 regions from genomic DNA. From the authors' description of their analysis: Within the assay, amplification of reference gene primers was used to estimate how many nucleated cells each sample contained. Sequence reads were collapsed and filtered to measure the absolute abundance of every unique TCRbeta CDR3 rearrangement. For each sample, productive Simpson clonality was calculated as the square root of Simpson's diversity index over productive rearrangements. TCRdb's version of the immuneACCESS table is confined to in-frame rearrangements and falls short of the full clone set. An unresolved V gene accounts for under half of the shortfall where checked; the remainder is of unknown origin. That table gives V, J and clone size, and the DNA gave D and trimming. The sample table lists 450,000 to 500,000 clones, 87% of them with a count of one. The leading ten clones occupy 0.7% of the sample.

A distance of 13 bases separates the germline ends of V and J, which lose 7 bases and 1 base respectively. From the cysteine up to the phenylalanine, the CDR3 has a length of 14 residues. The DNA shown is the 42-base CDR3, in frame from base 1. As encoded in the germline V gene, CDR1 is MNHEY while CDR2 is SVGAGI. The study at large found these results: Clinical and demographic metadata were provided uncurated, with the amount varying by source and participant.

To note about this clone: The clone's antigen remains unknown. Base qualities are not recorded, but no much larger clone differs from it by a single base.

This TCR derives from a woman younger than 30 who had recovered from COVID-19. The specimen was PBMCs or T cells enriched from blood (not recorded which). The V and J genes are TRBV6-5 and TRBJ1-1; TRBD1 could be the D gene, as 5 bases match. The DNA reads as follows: TGTGCCAGCACTATAGGGGAAGGGAACACTGAAGCTTTCTTT. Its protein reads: CASTIGEGNTEAFF.